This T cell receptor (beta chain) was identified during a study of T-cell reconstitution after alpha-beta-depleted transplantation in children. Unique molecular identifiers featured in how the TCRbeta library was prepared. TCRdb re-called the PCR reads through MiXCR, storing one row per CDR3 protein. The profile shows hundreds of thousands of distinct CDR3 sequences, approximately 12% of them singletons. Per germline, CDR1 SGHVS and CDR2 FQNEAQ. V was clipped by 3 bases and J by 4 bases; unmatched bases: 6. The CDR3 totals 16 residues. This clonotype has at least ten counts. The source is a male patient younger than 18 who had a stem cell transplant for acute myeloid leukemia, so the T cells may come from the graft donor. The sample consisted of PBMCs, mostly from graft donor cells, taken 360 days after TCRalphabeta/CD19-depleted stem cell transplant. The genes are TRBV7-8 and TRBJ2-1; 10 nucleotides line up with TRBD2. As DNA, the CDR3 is TGTGCCAGCAGCTTTCCTAGCGGGAGAGTTTACAATGAGCAGTTCTTC. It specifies CASSFPSGRVYNEQFF.